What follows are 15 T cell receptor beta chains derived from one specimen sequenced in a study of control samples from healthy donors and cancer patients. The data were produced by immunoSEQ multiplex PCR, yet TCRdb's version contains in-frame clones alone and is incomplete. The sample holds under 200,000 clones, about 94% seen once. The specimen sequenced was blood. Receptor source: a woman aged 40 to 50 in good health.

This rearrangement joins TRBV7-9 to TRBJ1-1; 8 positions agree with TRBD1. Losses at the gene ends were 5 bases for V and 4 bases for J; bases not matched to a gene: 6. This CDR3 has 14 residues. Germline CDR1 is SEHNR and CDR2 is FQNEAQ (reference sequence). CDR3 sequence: CASSLGQGSTEAFF. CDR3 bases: TGTGCCAGCAGCCTAGGACAGGGATCCACTGAAGCTTTCTTT.

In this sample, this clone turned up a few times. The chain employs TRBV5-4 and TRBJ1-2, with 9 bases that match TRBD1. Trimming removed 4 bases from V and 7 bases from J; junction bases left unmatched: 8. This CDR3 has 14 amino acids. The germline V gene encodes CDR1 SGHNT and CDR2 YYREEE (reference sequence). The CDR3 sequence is CASSGGQGTGGYTF. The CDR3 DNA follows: TGTGCCAGCAGCGGAGGACAGGGGACGGGTGGCTACACCTTC.

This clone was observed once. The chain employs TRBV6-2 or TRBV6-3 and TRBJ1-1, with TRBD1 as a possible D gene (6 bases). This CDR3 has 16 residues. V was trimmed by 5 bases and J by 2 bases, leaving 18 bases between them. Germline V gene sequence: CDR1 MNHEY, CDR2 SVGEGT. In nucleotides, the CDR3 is TGTGCCAGCAGTCCCTGGGTTTGGACAGTAAACACTGAAGCTTTCTTT. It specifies CASSPWVWTVNTEAFF.

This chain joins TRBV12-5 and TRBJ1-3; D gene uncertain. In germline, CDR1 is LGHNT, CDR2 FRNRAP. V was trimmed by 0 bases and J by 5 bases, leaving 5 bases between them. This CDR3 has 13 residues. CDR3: CASGLVGRNTIYF. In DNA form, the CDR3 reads TGTGCTAGTGGTTTGGTAGGACGAAACACCATATATTTT.

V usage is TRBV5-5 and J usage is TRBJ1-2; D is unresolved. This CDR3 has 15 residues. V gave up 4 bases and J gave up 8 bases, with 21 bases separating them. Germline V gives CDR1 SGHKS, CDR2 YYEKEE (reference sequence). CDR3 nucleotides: TGTGCCAGCAGCCTGTCCCGGCAGCCCTCGGCCGGCTACACCTTC. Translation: CASSLSRQPSAGYTF.

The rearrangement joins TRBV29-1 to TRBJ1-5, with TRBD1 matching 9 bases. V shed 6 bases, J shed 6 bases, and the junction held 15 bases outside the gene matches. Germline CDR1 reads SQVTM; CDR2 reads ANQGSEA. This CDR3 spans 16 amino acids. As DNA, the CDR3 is TGCAGCGTCGCCTACTCTGGGACAGGGATGGGTCAGCCCCAGCATTTT. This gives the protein CSVAYSGTGMGQPQHF.

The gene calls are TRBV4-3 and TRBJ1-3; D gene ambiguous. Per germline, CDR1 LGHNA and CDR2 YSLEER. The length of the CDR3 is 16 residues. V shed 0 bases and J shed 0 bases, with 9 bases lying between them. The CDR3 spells CASSQDSAYSGNTIYF. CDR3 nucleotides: TGCGCCAGCAGCCAAGATTCGGCTTACTCTGGAAACACCATATATTTT.

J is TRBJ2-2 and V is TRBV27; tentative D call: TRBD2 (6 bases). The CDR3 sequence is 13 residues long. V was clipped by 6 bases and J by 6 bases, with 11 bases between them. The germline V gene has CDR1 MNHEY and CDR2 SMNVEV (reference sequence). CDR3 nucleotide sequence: TGTGCCAGCAGGGTCGGAGGGGCCGGGGAGCTGTTTTTT. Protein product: CASRVGGAGELFF.

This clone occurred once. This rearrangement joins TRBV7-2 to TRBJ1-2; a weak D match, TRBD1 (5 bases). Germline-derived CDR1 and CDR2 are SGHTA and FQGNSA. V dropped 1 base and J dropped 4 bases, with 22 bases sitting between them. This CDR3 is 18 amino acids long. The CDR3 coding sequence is TGTGCCAGCAGCTTAGTAGGGGACCCAGGGTACGAGAGCTATGGCTACACCTTC. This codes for CASSLVGDPGYESYGYTF. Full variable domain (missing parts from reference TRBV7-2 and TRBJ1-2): GAGVSQSPSNKVTEKGKDVELRCDPISGHTALYWYRQSLGQGLEFLIYFQGNSAPDKSGLPSDRFSAERTGGSVSTLTIQRTQQEDSAVYLCASSLVGDPGYESYGYTFGSGTRLTVV.

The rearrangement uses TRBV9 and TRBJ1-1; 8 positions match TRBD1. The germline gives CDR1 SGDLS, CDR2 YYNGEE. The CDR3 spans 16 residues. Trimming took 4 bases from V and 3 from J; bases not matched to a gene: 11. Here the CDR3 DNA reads TGTGCCAGCAGCACAGCGACAGGGGCGCGGGACACTGAAGCTTTCTTT. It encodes CASSTATGARDTEAFF.

CDR3 protein: CASSFLQGYGYTF. The CDR3 bases are TGTGCCAGCAGTTTTCTCCAGGGATATGGCTACACCTTC. V and J are TRBV12-3 or TRBV12-4 and TRBJ1-2; perhaps TRBD1 as D (5 bases). This CDR3 is 13 amino acids long. V lost 3 bases and J lost 5, with 10 bases in between.

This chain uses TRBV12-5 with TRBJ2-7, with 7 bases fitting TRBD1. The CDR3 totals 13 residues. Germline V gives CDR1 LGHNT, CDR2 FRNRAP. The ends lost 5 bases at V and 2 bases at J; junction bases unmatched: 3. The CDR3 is CASGLTGAYEQYF. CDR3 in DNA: TGTGCTAGTGGTCTAACAGGGGCCTACGAGCAGTACTTC.

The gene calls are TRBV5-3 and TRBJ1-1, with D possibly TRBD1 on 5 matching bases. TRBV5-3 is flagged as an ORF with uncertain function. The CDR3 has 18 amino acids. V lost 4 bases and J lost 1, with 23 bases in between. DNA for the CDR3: TGTGCCAGAAGCCGATGGGGGGTTTGGGCAGGGCCGAACACTGAAGCTTTCTTT. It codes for CARSRWGVWAGPNTEAFF.

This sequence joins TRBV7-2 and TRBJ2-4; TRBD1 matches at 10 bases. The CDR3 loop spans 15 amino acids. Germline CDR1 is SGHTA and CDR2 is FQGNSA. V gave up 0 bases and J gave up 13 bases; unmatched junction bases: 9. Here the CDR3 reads CASSLAALGTGEQYF. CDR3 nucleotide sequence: TGTGCCAGCAGCTTAGCGGCCCTCGGGACAGGGGAACAGTACTTC.

The CDR3, as DNA: TGTGCCAGCAGCTCCAGGGGTAGCAATCAGCCCCAGCATTTT. Translation: CASSSRGSNQPQHF. The J gene is TRBJ1-5, the V gene TRBV7-2, with a weak D call TRBD1 (6 bases). CDR1 SGHTA and CDR2 FQGNSA come from the germline V gene. Trimming stripped 4 bases from V and 0 bases from J, with 7 bases between. This CDR3 has 14 residues.